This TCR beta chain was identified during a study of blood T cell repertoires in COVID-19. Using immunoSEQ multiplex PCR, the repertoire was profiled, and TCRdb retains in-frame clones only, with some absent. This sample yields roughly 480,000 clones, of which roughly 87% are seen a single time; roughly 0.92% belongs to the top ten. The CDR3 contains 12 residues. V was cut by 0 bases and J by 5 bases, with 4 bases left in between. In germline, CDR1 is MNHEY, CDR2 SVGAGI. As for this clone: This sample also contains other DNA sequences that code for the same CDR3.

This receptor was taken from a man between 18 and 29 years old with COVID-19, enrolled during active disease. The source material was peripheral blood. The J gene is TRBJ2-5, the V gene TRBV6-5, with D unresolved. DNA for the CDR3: TGTGCCAGCAGTTACTCGGGCGAGACCCAGTACTTC. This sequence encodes CASSYSGETQYF.